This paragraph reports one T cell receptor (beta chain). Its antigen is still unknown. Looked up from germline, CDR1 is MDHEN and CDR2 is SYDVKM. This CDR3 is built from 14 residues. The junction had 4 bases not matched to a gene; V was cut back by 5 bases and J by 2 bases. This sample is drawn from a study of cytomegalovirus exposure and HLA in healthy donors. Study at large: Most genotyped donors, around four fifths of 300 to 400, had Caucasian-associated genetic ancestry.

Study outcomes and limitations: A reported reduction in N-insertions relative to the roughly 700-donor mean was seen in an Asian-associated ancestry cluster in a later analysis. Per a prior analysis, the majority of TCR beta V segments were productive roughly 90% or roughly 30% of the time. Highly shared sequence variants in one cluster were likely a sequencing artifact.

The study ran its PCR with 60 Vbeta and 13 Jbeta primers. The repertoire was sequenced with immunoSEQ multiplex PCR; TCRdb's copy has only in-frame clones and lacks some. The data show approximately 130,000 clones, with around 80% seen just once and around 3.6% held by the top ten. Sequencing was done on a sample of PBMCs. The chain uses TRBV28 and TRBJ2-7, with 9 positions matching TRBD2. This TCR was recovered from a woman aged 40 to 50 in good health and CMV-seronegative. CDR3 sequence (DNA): TGTGCCAGCAGTCTAGCGGGACTAACCTACGAGCAGTACTTC. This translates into CASSLAGLTYEQYF. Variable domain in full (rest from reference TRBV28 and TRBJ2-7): DVKVTQSSRYLVKRTGEKVFLECVQDMDHENMFWYRQDPGLGLRLIYFSYDVKMKEKGDIPEGYSVSREKKERFSLILESASTNQTSMYLCASSLAGLTYEQYFGPGTRLTVT.